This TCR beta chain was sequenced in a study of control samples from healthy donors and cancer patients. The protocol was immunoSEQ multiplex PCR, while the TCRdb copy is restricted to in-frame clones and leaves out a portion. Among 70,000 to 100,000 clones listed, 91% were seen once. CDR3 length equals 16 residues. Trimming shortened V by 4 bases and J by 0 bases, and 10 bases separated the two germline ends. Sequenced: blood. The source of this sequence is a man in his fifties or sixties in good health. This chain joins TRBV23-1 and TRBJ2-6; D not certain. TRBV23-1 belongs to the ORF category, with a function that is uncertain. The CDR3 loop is CASSRSLSSGANVLTF. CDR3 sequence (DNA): TGCGCCAGCAGTCGGTCCCTGAGCTCTGGGGCCAACGTCCTGACTTTC.